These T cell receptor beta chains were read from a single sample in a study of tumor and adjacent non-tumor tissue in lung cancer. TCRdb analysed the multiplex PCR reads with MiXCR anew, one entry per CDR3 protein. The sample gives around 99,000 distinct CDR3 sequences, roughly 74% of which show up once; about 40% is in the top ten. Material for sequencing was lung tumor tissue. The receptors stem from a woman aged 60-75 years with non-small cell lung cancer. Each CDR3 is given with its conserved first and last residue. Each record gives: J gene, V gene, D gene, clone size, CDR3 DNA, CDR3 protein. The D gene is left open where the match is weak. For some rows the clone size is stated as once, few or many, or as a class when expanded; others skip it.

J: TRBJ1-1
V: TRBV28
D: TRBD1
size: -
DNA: TGTGCCAGCAGAGGTACAGGGGTTAGTACTGAAGCTGTCTTT
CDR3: CASRGTGVSTEAVF

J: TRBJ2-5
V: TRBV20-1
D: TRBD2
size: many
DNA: TGCAGTGCTAGAGATTCAACTAGCGGGCAAGAGACCCAGTACTTC
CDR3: CSARDSTSGQETQYF

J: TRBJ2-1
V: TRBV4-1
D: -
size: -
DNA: TGCGCCAGCAGCCAATATCCTTACAATGAGCAGTTATTC
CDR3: CASSQYPYNEQLF

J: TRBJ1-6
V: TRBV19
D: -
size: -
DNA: TGTGCCAGTAGGCCTCTCGGGACATGTGGAAATTCACCCCTCCACTTT
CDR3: CASRPLGTCGNSPLHF

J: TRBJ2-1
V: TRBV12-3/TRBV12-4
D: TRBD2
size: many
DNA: TGTGCCAGCAGTACCCATAGCGGGGGAGCTGAGCAGTTCTTC
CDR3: CASSTHSGGAEQFF

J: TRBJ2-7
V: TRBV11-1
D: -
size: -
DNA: TGTATAAGCAGCTCAAAGTCGGGGTCCTACGAGCAGTACTTC
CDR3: CISSSKSGSYEQYF

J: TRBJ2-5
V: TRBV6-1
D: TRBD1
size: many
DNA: TGTGCCAGCAGTGAGTCATTGGGACAGGGAAAGACCCAGTACTTC
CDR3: CASSESLGQGKTQYF

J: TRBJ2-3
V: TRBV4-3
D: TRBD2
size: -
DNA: TGCGCCATCAGCCAAGGGAGGGTGAGGGGAGATACTCTGTATTTT
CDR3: CAISQGRVRGDTLYF

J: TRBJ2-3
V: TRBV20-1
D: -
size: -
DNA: TGTACTGCTAGAAGGGCTACCAAGGCAGATATGCAATATTTT
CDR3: CTARRATKADMQYF

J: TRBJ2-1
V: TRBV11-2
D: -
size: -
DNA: TGTGCCAGCAGCTTTGACGGGGTCGATGAGCAGTTCTTC
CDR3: CASSFDGVDEQFF

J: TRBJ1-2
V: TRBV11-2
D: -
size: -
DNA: TGTGCCAGCAACTTAGATCAGGCGGATGGTGGCTACACTTTC
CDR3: CASNLDQADGGYTF

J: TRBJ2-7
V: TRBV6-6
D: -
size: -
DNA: TGTGACAGCAATTACTCTGGGGGCGAGCAGTACTTC
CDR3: CDSNYSGGEQYF

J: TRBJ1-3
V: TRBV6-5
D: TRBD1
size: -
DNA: TGTGCCAGCAGATCCGGACAGGGCTTTGGATACACCATATATTTT
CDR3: CASRSGQGFGYTIYF

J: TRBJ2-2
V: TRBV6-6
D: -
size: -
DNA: TGTGCCAGCATTAAGACGAGCACCGGGGAGCTGTTTTTT
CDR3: CASIKTSTGELFF

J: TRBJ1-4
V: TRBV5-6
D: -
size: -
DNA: TGTGCCAGCAGCACCGCGTTGAGTAATGAGAAACTGTTTTTT
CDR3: CASSTALSNEKLFF

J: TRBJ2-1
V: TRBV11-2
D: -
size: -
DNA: TGTGCCAGCAGTAACTGTATACTAACGGCTTATAATGAGCAGTTCTTC
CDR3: CASSNCILTAYNEQFF

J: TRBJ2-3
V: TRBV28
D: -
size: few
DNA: TGTGCCAGTAGTCACACAGATACGCAGTATTTT
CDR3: CASSHTDTQYF

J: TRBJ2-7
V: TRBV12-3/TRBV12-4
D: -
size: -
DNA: TGTGACAGCAGTTTAAACTTGGGCACAGGAGAGTACTTC
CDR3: CDSSLNLGTGEYF

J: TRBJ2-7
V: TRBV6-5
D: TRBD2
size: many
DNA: TGTGCCAGCAGTTACCTTCCCAGCGGGGCCTCCTACGAGCAGTACTTC
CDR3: CASSYLPSGASYEQYF

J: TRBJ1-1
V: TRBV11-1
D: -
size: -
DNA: TGTACCAGCAGCTTAGTGGGCGCTATCCCAAACACTGAATCTTTCTTT
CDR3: CTSSLVGAIPNTESFF

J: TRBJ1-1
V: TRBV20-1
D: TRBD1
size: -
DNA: TGTAGTGAAGGGGGCTTTCTCACTGAAGCTTTCTTT
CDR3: CSEGGFLTEAFF

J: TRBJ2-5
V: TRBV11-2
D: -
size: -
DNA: TGTGCCAGTAGCCTAGGTGGCAGGGTAGTGACCCAGTACTTC
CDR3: CASSLGGRVVTQYF

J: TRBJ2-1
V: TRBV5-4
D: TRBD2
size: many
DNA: TGTGCCAGCAGCCCCGGGGTAGCGGGAAGCTCCTACAATGAGCAGTTCTTC
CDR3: CASSPGVAGSSYNEQFF

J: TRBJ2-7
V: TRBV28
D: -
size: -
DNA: TGTGCCAGCAGTTTAGGAGAGGGACGTGCTCACTACGAGCAGTACTTC
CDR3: CASSLGEGRAHYEQYF

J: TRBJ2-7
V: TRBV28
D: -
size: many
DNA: TGTGACGGGCTCATCTCCTACGAGCAGTACTTC
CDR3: CDGLISYEQYF

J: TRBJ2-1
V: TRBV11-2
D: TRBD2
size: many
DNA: TGTGCCAGCAGCCCTAGCGGGGGGAGCTCCTACAATGAGCAGTTCTTC
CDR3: CASSPSGGSSYNEQFF

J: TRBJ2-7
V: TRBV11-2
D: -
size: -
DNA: TGTACCAGCAGCTTAAGGCCCCCCGGGACTGGCTACAATGGGCAGTACTTC
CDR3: CTSSLRPPGTGYNGQYF

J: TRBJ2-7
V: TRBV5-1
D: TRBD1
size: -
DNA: TGTGCCAGCAGACAGGGACAGGGAACCTACGAGCAGTACTTC
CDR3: CASRQGQGTYEQYF

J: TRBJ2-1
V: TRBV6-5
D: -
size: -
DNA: TGTGACAGCAGTTACTCCCCGATGGAATACAATGAGCAGTTCTTC
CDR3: CDSSYSPMEYNEQFF

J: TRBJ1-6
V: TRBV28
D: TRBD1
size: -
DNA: TGTGCCAGCGTGGGACAGGTCCTAAATTCACCCCTCCACTTT
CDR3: CASVGQVLNSPLHF

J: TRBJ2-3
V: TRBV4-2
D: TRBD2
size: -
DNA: TGTGCCAGCTCCCGGGGGGCGGGGGGACGTAATACGCAGTATTTT
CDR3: CASSRGAGGRNTQYF

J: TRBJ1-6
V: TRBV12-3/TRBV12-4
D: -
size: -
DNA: TGTGCCAGCAGTTATGGACGTTCCTATAATTCGCCCCTCCACTTT
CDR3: CASSYGRSYNSPLHF

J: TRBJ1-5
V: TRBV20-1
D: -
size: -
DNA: TGCAGTGTTAGAGATCGTCAGGCTTTTAGCAATCAGCCCGAGCATTTT
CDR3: CSVRDRQAFSNQPEHF

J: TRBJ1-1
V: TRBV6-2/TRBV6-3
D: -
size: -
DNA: TGTATCAGCAGTTACATGGGGTCAACTGAAGCTTTCTTT
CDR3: CISSYMGSTEAFF

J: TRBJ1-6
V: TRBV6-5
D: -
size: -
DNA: TGTGCCAACCCGGAGACATGTCCACCCCTCCACTTT
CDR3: CANPETCPPLHF

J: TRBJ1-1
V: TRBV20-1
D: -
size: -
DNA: TGCAGCGCTAGAGAATCGGGGAACACTGAACCTTTCTTT
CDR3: CSARESGNTEPFF

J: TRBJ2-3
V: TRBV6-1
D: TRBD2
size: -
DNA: TGTGCCATCAGTGTACGGGAGGGCACATATACGCAATATTTT
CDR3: CAISVREGTYTQYF

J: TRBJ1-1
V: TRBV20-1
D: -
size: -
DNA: TGCAGTGCTAGATCTTCCACGGCTGAAGCTTTCTTT
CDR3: CSARSSTAEAFF

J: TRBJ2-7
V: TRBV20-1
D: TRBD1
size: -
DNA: TGCAGTGCAGGCAGGGGGCGAAGGGACGAGCAGTACTTC
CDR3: CSAGRGRRDEQYF

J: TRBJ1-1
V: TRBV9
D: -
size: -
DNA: TGTGCCAGCAGCCCTACAGTTGCGCTAATGAACACTGAAGCCTTCTTT
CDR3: CASSPTVALMNTEAFF

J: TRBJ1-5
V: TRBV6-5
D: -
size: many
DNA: TGTGCCAGCAGTTACTCGCCCTATAGCGGTCAGCCCCAGCATTTT
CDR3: CASSYSPYSGQPQHF

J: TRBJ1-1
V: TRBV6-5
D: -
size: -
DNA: TGTGCTAGCAGTTTATGGGTAGGAGCAAGAAAAGCTTTCTTT
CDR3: CASSLWVGARKAFF

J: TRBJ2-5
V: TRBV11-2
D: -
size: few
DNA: TGTGCCAGCAGCCCTCTGAGGGCAGCCGCACAAGAGACCCAGTACTTC
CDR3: CASSPLRAAAQETQYF

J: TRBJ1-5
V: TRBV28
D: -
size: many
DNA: TGTGCCAGCATTACGGGAGGTCGGGTTCAGCCCCAGCATTTT
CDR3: CASITGGRVQPQHF

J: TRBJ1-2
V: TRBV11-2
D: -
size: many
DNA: TGTGCCAGCAGCTCGGCTGGCTGGGGGGCGCTTGGCTACACCTTC
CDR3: CASSSAGWGALGYTF

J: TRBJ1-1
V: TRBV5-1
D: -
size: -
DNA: TGCGCCAGAAGCTTACATCCGGGGAACACTGAAGCTTTCTTT
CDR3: CARSLHPGNTEAFF

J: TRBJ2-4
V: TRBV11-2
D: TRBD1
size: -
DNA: TGCGCCAGCAGCCACACCGGGACAGAAAACATTCGGTACTTC
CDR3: CASSHTGTENIRYF

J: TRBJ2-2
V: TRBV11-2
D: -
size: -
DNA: TGTGCCACCAACTTATCTCAAACCGGGGAGCTGTTTTTT
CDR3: CATNLSQTGELFF

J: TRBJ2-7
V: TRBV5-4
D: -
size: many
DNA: TGTGCCAGCAGCTTGGAACAATTCTCCTACGAGCAGTACTTC
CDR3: CASSLEQFSYEQYF

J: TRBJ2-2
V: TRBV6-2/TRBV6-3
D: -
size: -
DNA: TGTGCCAACAGCCCAGACCCCCCGAGGGCGAACACCGGGGAGATGTTTTTT
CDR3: CANSPDPPRANTGEMFF

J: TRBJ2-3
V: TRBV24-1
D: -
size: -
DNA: TGTGCCACCAGTGATCGGAGGGGTGCAGATACGCAGTATTTT
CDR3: CATSDRRGADTQYF

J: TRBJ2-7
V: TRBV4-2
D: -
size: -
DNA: TGTGCCGGCAGCCAAGATTCATCCCAGGGCGGCTTCGAGCAGTACTTC
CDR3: CAGSQDSSQGGFEQYF

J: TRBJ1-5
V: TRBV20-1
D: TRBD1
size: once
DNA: TGCAGTGCTAGAGACCCTCGGGTCGGGACAGGGGGCATGAGCAATCAGTCCCAGCATTTT
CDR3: CSARDPRVGTGGMSNQSQHF

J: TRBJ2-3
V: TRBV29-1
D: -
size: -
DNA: TGCAACGTTACCAGCGGAGGCGGCACAGATGCGCAGTATTTT
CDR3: CNVTSGGGTDAQYF